What follows are 30 T cell receptor beta chains derived from one specimen sequenced in a study of blood T cells in healthy people across ages. The use of a sample-barcoded 5' primer and a J-beta primer mix characterized a second PCR of 7 to 11 cycles. TCRdb recomputed calls from the 5' RACE reads with MiXCR, one row per CDR3 protein. The profile covers around 710,000 distinct CDR3 sequences, with roughly 47% appearing a single time and 20% to 25% taken by the ten largest. The sequenced material came from blood. The receptor set was obtained from an older woman in good health.

The chain employs TRBV20-1 and TRBJ2-5; D is unresolved. CDR1 and CDR2 from the germline V gene are DFQATT and SNEGSKA (reference sequence). Between the trimmed V and J ends, which lost 5 bases and 4 bases, there was a span of 17 bases. This CDR3 spans 14 amino acids. The CDR3 is CSAGRAAMRETQYF. CDR3 in DNA: TGCAGTGCTGGCCGGGCAGCGATGAGAGAGACCCAGTACTTC.

This clonotype was seen more than once but under ten times. The chain couples TRBV7-9 to TRBJ1-2, with unresolved D. CDR3 size: 14 residues. Germline values: CDR1 SEHNR, CDR2 FQNEAQ (reference sequence). V was cut by 5 bases and J by 8 bases, with 18 bases left in between. CDR3 bases: TGTGCCAGCAGCCCGGAGGGAGGATCGAGGGGCTACACCTTC. This encodes CASSPEGGSRGYTF.

This chain uses TRBV7-6 with TRBJ1-1; D is uncertain. Between the trimmed V and J ends, which lost 5 bases and 4 bases, there was a span of 11 bases. The CDR3 spans 13 residues. Per the germline V gene, CDR1 is SGHVS and CDR2 is FNYEAQ. CDR3 nucleotides: TGTGCCAGCAGCATCACACGGAGCACTGAAGCTTTCTTT. It translates to CASSITRSTEAFF.

This clonotype was picked up many times. The gene calls are TRBV7-2 and TRBJ1-6; 9 nucleotides align to TRBD1. CDR1 SGHTA and CDR2 FQGNSA come from the germline V gene. This CDR3 spans 20 amino acids. V was pared by 1 base and J by 7 bases, with 17 bases of the junction left unmatched. The DNA for the CDR3 is TGTGCCAGCAGCTTAGTAGGGGAAGGGACAGGGACCGTAGGAAATTCACCCCTCCACTTT. Translated, it gives CASSLVGEGTGTVGNSPLHF. Using reference TRBV7-2 and TRBJ1-6 for the parts outside the CDR3, the full variable domain is GAGVSQSPSNKVTEKGKDVELRCDPISGHTALYWYRQSLGQGLEFLIYFQGNSAPDKSGLPSDRFSAERTGGSVSTLTIQRTQQEDSAVYLCASSLVGEGTGTVGNSPLHFGNGTRLTVT.

The chain is built from TRBV4-3 and TRBJ1-2; D perhaps matches TRBD1 (6 bases). The length of the CDR3 is 15 residues. Germline CDR1 LGHNA, CDR2 YSLEER. The ends were cut back, 0 bases at V and 1 base at J, with 9 bases in the middle. CDR3 loop: CASSQDWTVNYGYTF. The CDR3 DNA reads TGCGCCAGCAGCCAAGACTGGACAGTTAACTATGGCTACACCTTC.

This clonotype appeared a few times. This chain uses TRBV5-1 with TRBJ2-2; 7 bases map to TRBD2. CDR3 size: 15 residues. The germline gives CDR1 SGHRS, CDR2 YFSETQ. V was clipped by 3 bases and J by 2 bases; unmatched bases: 4. CDR3 in amino acids: CASSSGTTNTGELFF. As DNA, the CDR3 is TGCGCCAGCAGCTCCGGGACTACTAACACCGGGGAGCTGTTTTTT.

V is TRBV27 and J is TRBJ1-1, with 10 bases lining up with TRBD1. Trimming at V came to 5 bases and at J to 4 bases, leaving 7 bases not matched to a gene. Germline V gives CDR1 MNHEY, CDR2 SMNVEV (reference sequence). The CDR3 is made up of 15 amino acids. The DNA for the CDR3 is TGTGCCAGCAGTCCATGGACAGGGGGACTCACTGAAGCTTTCTTT. The encoded protein is CASSPWTGGLTEAFF.

The sample holds a few counts of this clonotype. CDR3 coding DNA: TGTGCCATCAGTGAGTCTGGGGGTAAAAATGAAAAACTGTTTTTT. It translates to CAISESGGKNEKLFF. The chain recombines TRBV10-3 with TRBJ1-4, with D possibly TRBD1 on 5 matching bases. Between the trimmed V and J ends, which lost 0 bases and 5 bases, there was a span of 10 bases. Germline V CDR1 and CDR2: ENHRY, SYGVKD. This CDR3 region has 15 residues.

This clonotype was detected ten times or more. The chain employs TRBV12-3 or TRBV12-4 and TRBJ2-7; D is unresolved. V was pared by 1 base and J by 2 bases, with 6 bases between. The CDR3 spans 13 residues. In DNA form, the CDR3 reads TGTGCCAGCAGTTTAGACCTAACCTACGAGCAGTACTTC. Protein: CASSLDLTYEQYF.

Many counts were recorded for this clonotype. The DNA of the CDR3 is TGTGCCAGCAGTTACTCTCCGGGACTCTCCTACGAGCAGTACTTC. Translating it yields CASSYSPGLSYEQYF. The chain recombines TRBV6-5 with TRBJ2-7, with a tentative D call TRBD2 (6 bases). Germline CDR1 MNHEY, CDR2 SVGAGI. Trimming stripped 0 bases from V and 0 bases from J, with 9 bases between. This CDR3 has 15 residues.

The genes are TRBV20-1 and TRBJ1-2; possibly TRBD1 for D (6 bases). V lost 7 bases to trimming and J lost 3 bases, with 15 bases between them. The CDR3 runs 13 residues. CDR1 is DFQATT and CDR2 is SNEGSKA in the germline V gene (reference sequence). CDR3 sequence reads: CSGTDRSYYGYTF. The CDR3 DNA is TGCAGTGGTACAGACAGGTCCTACTATGGCTACACCTTC.

There are many counts of this clonotype. J is TRBJ2-1 and V is TRBV29-1; a possible D gene is TRBD2 (6 bases). V dropped 3 bases and J dropped 8 bases, with 14 bases sitting between them. Germline V gene lookup returns CDR1 SQVTM and CDR2 ANQGSEA. The CDR3 is 13 residues long. The CDR3 region is CSVDLTGDHEQFF. In nucleotides, the CDR3 is TGCAGCGTTGATTTGACGGGGGACCATGAGCAGTTCTTC.

This chain joins TRBV20-1 and TRBJ1-6; TRBD1 is a possible D gene (5 bases). Trimming left V 3 bases short and J 3 bases short, with 9 bases between. This CDR3 is built from 14 residues. The V gene's germline CDR1 is DFQATT and CDR2 SNEGSKA (reference sequence). CDR3 sequence: CSASVQGYNSPLHF. The CDR3 nucleotides read TGCAGTGCTAGTGTGCAGGGCTATAATTCACCCCTCCACTTT.

The sample holds a few counts of this clonotype. CDR3 nucleotides: TGTGCCAGCAGTCCTCTAGCGGGAGATGACGCCAAAAACATTCAGTACTTC. This translates into CASSPLAGDDAKNIQYF. The chain employs TRBV12-3 or TRBV12-4 and TRBJ2-4; 10 bases map to TRBD2. This CDR3 comprises 17 residues. Trimming at V came to 5 bases and at J to 1 base, leaving 8 bases not matched to a gene.

This clonotype has only a few counts. The rearrangement joins TRBV5-8 to TRBJ1-1; D possibly corresponds to TRBD1 (5 bases). The CDR3 loop spans 16 amino acids. V lost 2 bases, J lost 3 bases, and 17 bases lay in between. Per the germline V gene, CDR1 is SGHTS and CDR2 is YDEGEE. Written as DNA, the CDR3 is TGTGCCAGCAGCTTCGGGAGGGGTAAAGGGGACACTGAAGCTTTCTTT. It encodes CASSFGRGKGDTEAFF.

The V call is TRBV5-8, the J call TRBJ2-3, with D possibly matching TRBD2 (5 bases). Germline lookup yields CDR1 SGHTS and CDR2 YDEGEE. V lost 4 bases to trimming and J lost 5 bases, with 11 bases between them. This CDR3 is 13 amino acids long. The DNA of the CDR3 is TGTGCCAGCAGCGTGGGAGCGGAAGATACGCAGTATTTT. Its translation: CASSVGAEDTQYF.

This clonotype showed up just a few times. V and J are TRBV12-3 or TRBV12-4 and TRBJ1-2; TRBD1 aligns across 7 bases. This CDR3 spans 15 amino acids. J was trimmed by 2 bases and V by 3 bases; bases with no gene match: 6. CDR3 DNA: TGTGCCAGCAGTTTGAGTCTACAGGGGAACTATGGCTACACCTTC. This gives the protein CASSLSLQGNYGYTF.

The chain links TRBV6-5 to TRBJ2-5; 11 bases align to TRBD1. Germline assignment: CDR1 MNHEY and CDR2 SVGAGI. V trimming: 6 bases; J trimming: 2 bases; junction bases outside the gene matches: 5. The CDR3 extends over 15 amino acids. As DNA, the CDR3 is TGTGCCAGCAGAAAAGGGACAGGGGGGCAAGAGACCCAGTACTTC. This sequence encodes CASRKGTGGQETQYF.

This clonotype has at least ten counts. The rearrangement uses TRBV29-1 and TRBJ2-1, with TRBD2 matching 7 bases. The CDR3 length is 14 residues. CDR1 SQVTM and CDR2 ANQGSEA come from the germline V gene. V lost 6 bases and J lost 7; bases outside the gene matches: 12. The CDR3 DNA reads as TGCAGCGTCGCGAGAGGAGCGGGACTGAATGAGCAGTTCTTC. As protein: CSVARGAGLNEQFF.

The chain employs TRBV28 and TRBJ2-2; TRBD1 or TRBD2 may be the D gene (5 bases each). CDR1 is MDHEN, CDR2 SYDVKM, per germline. The CDR3 has 15 amino acids. Trimming cost V 4 bases and J 3 bases, with 12 bases left between them. As DNA, the CDR3 is TGTGCCAGCAGTTCCGGGACCCCCCACACCGGGGAGCTGTTTTTT. Its translation: CASSSGTPHTGELFF. The full variable domain, with the rest looked up from reference TRBV28 and TRBJ2-2, is DVKVTQSSRYLVKRTGEKVFLECVQDMDHENMFWYRQDPGLGLRLIYFSYDVKMKEKGDIPEGYSVSREKKERFSLILESASTNQTSMYLCASSSGTPHTGELFFGEGSRLTVL.

DNA of the CDR3: TGCAGTGCTAGAGTAACAGGGGGAAACAGATACGCGCAGTATTTT. Protein sequence: CSARVTGGNRYAQYF. This sequence joins TRBV20-1 and TRBJ2-3; 8 bases are a match to TRBD1. The germline gives CDR1 DFQATT, CDR2 SNEGSKA (reference sequence). V dropped 1 base and J dropped 10; count of bases not matched to a gene: 13. The CDR3 is 15 residues long.

The chain couples TRBV7-2 to TRBJ2-3, with D perhaps TRBD1 or TRBD2 (5 bases each). This CDR3 spans 17 amino acids. CDR1 and CDR2 (germline): SGHTA, FQGNSA. The V end lost 1 base, the J end lost 0 bases, and 14 bases lay between the germline ends. The CDR3 region is CASSLGPRDASTDTQYF. Here the CDR3 DNA reads TGTGCCAGCAGCTTAGGCCCCCGGGACGCTAGCACAGATACGCAGTATTTT. Based on the CDR3 plus reference TRBV7-2 and TRBJ2-3, the full variable domain is GAGVSQSPSNKVTEKGKDVELRCDPISGHTALYWYRQSLGQGLEFLIYFQGNSAPDKSGLPSDRFSAERTGGSVSTLTIQRTQQEDSAVYLCASSLGPRDASTDTQYFGPGTRLTVL.

The rearrangement joins TRBV6-1 to TRBJ2-7; possible D gene TRBD1, 6 bases. The length of the CDR3 is 12 residues. The ends were cut back, 6 bases at V and 2 bases at J, with 8 bases in the middle. The V gene's germline CDR1 is MNHNS and CDR2 SASEGT. The CDR3 sequence is CASRQGPYEQYF. For the CDR3, the DNA is TGTGCCAGCAGACAGGGTCCCTACGAGCAGTACTTC.

This clonotype was seen ten or more times. This chain connects TRBV14 to TRBJ2-1; weak D call: TRBD2 (6 bases). V gave up 1 base and J gave up 5 bases, with 15 bases separating them. Germline V gives CDR1 SGHDN, CDR2 FVKESK. The CDR3 totals 16 residues. CDR3 coding DNA: TGTGCCAGCAGCCAAGTCGCCGGGAGCAAGAACAATGAGCAGTTCTTC. As protein: CASSQVAGSKNNEQFF.

The CDR3 spells CASSYLQAQETQYF. The CDR3 nucleotides read TGTGCCAGCAGTTACCTGCAGGCCCAAGAGACCCAGTACTTC. J is TRBJ2-7 and V is TRBV7-2; D is unclear. The J call may be incorrect, as the DNA end agrees better with TRBJ2-5. The CDR3 loop spans 14 amino acids. From germline, CDR1 is SGHTA and CDR2 FQGNSA.

The J gene is TRBJ1-5, the V gene TRBV6-2 or TRBV6-3, with D possibly being TRBD1 (5 bases). This CDR3 has 18 residues. Germline V CDR1 and CDR2: MNHEY, SVGEGT. Deletions cut 6 bases from V and 3 bases from J, with 24 bases between. The CDR3 loop reads CASSEMWRQGGNNQPQHF. CDR3 DNA: TGTGCCAGCAGCGAGATGTGGCGGCAGGGCGGGAACAATCAGCCCCAGCATTTT.

This clonotype was detected only a few times. The chain has TRBV6-5 and TRBJ2-3, with 7 bases matching TRBD2. The CDR3 extends over 16 amino acids. Germline loops: CDR1 MNHEY, CDR2 SVGAGI. J gave up 0 bases and V 2 bases, and 5 bases lay outside the gene matches. Here the CDR3 DNA reads TGTGCCAGCAGTTACGGAGTGGGAGGGAGCACAGATACGCAGTATTTT. Its translation is CASSYGVGGSTDTQYF.

This clonotype was seen many times. The rearrangement links TRBV3-1 to TRBJ2-7, with D hard to call. The CDR3 length is 15 residues. The ends were cut back, 0 bases at V and 1 base at J, with 10 bases in the middle. From germline, CDR1 is LGHDT and CDR2 YNNKEL (reference sequence). The CDR3 loop reads CASSQDQNWSYEQYF. The DNA of the CDR3 is TGTGCCAGCAGCCAAGATCAAAATTGGTCCTACGAGCAGTACTTC.

A few counts support this clonotype. The V and J genes are TRBV7-3 and TRBJ2-1; TRBD2 matches at 9 bases. The V gene's germline CDR1 is SGHTA and CDR2 FQGTGA. V gave up 5 bases and J gave up 7 bases; unmatched junction bases: 9. This CDR3 has 15 amino acids. The CDR3 nucleotides read TGTGCCAGCAGCCAAGGCGGGGGGGTAGGGAATGAGCAGTTCTTC. It encodes CASSQGGGVGNEQFF.

The chain combines TRBV5-1 with TRBJ2-3, with TRBD2 identical over 12 bases. Germline values: CDR1 SGHRS, CDR2 YFSETQ. This CDR3 spans 17 amino acids. V was clipped by 0 bases and J by 1 base; unmatched bases: 3. The CDR3, as DNA: TGCGCCAGCAGCTTGGCGAGACTAGCGGGGGGCACAGATACGCAGTATTTT. Translation: CASSLARLAGGTDTQYF.